A single T cell receptor (beta chain) is shown here with its context. Its antigen remains unknown. The sample comes from a study of PD-1 blockade in classical Hodgkin lymphoma. Repertoires were generated with immunoSEQ multiplex PCR, while TCRdb's copy carries only in-frame clones and drops some. This repertoire shows around 65,000 clones, 70% to 90% found once; its top ten account for approximately 8.4%. The time point was: cycle 4 day 1 (C4D1), after 6 weeks of nivolumab. All the patients suffered relapse after autologous stem cell transplantation, and brentuximab vedotin exposure differed. Study-wide results and limits: TCR diversity at baseline was reported to be reduced in newly diagnosed patients relative to healthy donors. For complete responders, baseline diversity was comparable to that of newly diagnosed patients.

CDR3 length: 15 residues. The V end was cut by 5 bases, the J end by 6 bases, with 19 bases between. Germline lookup yields CDR1 MNHNY and CDR2 SVGAGI (reference sequence). The chain links TRBV6-6 to TRBJ1-2, with D perhaps matching TRBD1 (5 bases). Sequenced here: peripheral blood mononuclear cells (PBMCs), sampled before the fourth cycle of nivolumab. The TCR comes from a human donor with classical Hodgkin lymphoma. CDR3 nucleotides: TGTGCCAGCAGTCTCCTCTTGAGGCAGGGAGATGGCTACACCTTC. Residues: CASSLLLRQGDGYTF.